This entry lists 13 T cell receptor beta chains sequenced from one sample in a study of CD8 T cells in ankylosing spondylitis. TCRdb reprocessed the 5' RACE reads with MiXCR, giving one entry per CDR3 protein. The profile covers about 130,000 distinct CDR3 sequences, with around 9.7% appearing a single time and approximately 3.5% taken by the ten largest. Sequencing was done on a sample of blood, either unsorted or a sorted T cell fraction (not recorded which). The source is a male donor with ankylosing spondylitis or in good health (not recorded which).

This clonotype was counted at least ten times. The J gene is TRBJ2-1, the V gene TRBV12-3 or TRBV12-4; 13 bases line up with TRBD2. Trimming cost V 7 bases and J 7 bases; bases outside gene matches: 7. The CDR3 covers 15 residues. Written as DNA, the CDR3 is TGTGCCAGCACTAGGGGACTAGCGGGAAGAAATGAGCAGTTCTTC. It is translated as CASTRGLAGRNEQFF.

V and J are TRBV12-3 or TRBV12-4 and TRBJ2-5; 9 bases are a match to TRBD2. V dropped 3 bases and J dropped 0; count of bases not matched to a gene: 8. The CDR3 runs to 17 residues. The CDR3 coding sequence is TGTGCCAGCAGTTTCGGGACTAGCAGACAGTACCAAGAGACCCAGTACTTC. Residues: CASSFGTSRQYQETQYF.

The chain employs TRBV12-3 or TRBV12-4 and TRBJ2-4; 9 bases align to TRBD1. Trimming took 6 bases from V and 0 from J; bases not matched to a gene: 9. The CDR3 extends over 17 amino acids. The CDR3 protein is CASSLRTGAIAKNIQYF. For the CDR3, the DNA is TGTGCCAGCAGCCTGCGGACAGGGGCAATAGCCAAAAACATTCAGTACTTC.

This clonotype was recorded many times. The rearrangement joins TRBV7-9 to TRBJ2-2; D may correspond to TRBD1 or TRBD2 (6 bases each). Germline V lookup: CDR1 SEHNR, CDR2 FQNEAQ (reference sequence). The CDR3 is made up of 15 amino acids. The ends were cut back, 3 bases at V and 4 bases at J, with 12 bases in the middle. CDR3 residues: CASSFFRGGTGELFF. DNA for the CDR3: TGTGCCAGCAGCTTCTTCAGGGGAGGCACCGGGGAGCTGTTTTTT.

This clonotype was seen a few times. This chain joins TRBV18 and TRBJ2-4; D remains ambiguous. The germline V gene has CDR1 KGHSH and CDR2 LQKENI. The germline V and J ends were trimmed by 1 base and 3 bases, with 10 bases remaining between them. The CDR3 is 15 amino acids. The chain's CDR3 is CASSPLSASKNIQYF. CDR3 bases: TGTGCCAGCTCACCACTCTCGGCTAGCAAAAACATTCAGTACTTC.

This clonotype was observed many times. The chain is built from TRBV7-2 and TRBJ1-4; D is unresolved. Trimming took off 4 bases at V and 5 bases at J, with 8 bases between the two ends. Germline assignment: CDR1 SGHTA and CDR2 FQGNSA. CDR3 length: 13 residues. CDR3 bases: TGTGCCAGCAGCTCCTCCAGGAATGAAAAACTGTTTTTT. This sequence encodes CASSSSRNEKLFF.

This clonotype was counted at least ten times. The chain recombines TRBV5-1 with TRBJ1-4; 7 positions agree with TRBD1. Germline CDR1 reads SGHRS; CDR2 reads YFSETQ. The CDR3 runs 15 residues. V lost 2 bases to trimming and J lost 8 bases; unmatched junction nucleotides: 9. CDR3 nucleotides: TGCGCCAGCAGCTTTACAGGGGAGAGAGGCGAAAAACTGTTTTTT. It translates to CASSFTGERGEKLFF.

Ten or more counts support this clonotype. The chain links TRBV20-1 to TRBJ2-1; 10 bases are shared with TRBD2. V was clipped by 4 bases and J by 5 bases; unmatched bases: 8. CDR3 length: 15 residues. CDR1 and CDR2 (germline): DFQATT, SNEGSKA (reference sequence). CDR3 sequence: CSAIYPSGSDNEQFF. CDR3 bases: TGCAGTGCTATCTACCCTAGCGGGAGCGACAATGAGCAGTTCTTC.

The V and J genes are TRBV2 and TRBJ2-3; either TRBD1 or TRBD2 may fit D (7 bases each). The CDR3 extends over 18 amino acids. The germline V gene encodes CDR1 SNHLY and CDR2 FYNNEI. Written as DNA, the CDR3 is TGTACCATCAGCCGAAGGGGGGGGACAGTACTTAGCCCAGATACGCAGTATTTT. It codes for CTISRRGGTVLSPDTQYF.

This chain uses TRBV20-1 with TRBJ2-7; 7 bases align to TRBD1. V lost 6 bases, J lost 3 bases, and 8 bases stayed unmatched. CDR3 length: 13 residues. From germline, CDR1 is DFQATT and CDR2 SNEGSKA (reference sequence). CDR3 sequence reads: CSAPTGSRYEQYF. CDR3 coding DNA: TGCAGTGCCCCGACAGGGTCGCGCTACGAGCAGTACTTC.

The chain couples TRBV7-2 to TRBJ2-7; D remains ambiguous. The CDR3 has 13 amino acids. Germline V CDR1 and CDR2: SGHTA, FQGNSA. Trimming took 2 bases from V and 5 from J, leaving 10 bases between them. CDR3 sequence (DNA): TGTGCCAGCAGCTTACGCCCCTGTGACGAGCAGTACTTC. It codes for CASSLRPCDEQYF.

This clonotype has a count of ten or more. This chain links TRBV7-2 with TRBJ1-5; tentatively, D is TRBD1 (6 bases). The CDR3 spans 17 residues. In germline, CDR1 is SGHTA, CDR2 FQGNSA. The V end was cut by 5 bases, the J end by 0 bases, with 17 bases between. Here the CDR3 reads CASSPQGPRYSNQPQHF. The DNA of the CDR3 is TGTGCCAGCAGCCCCCAGGGGCCGCGGTATAGCAATCAGCCCCAGCATTTT.

This clonotype has ten or more counts. The V gene is TRBV4-1, the J gene TRBJ2-7; D possibly matches TRBD1 or TRBD2 (5 bases each). The V end lost 2 bases, the J end lost 3 bases, and 11 bases lay between the germline ends. The CDR3 length is 14 residues. The germline V gene has CDR1 MGHRA and CDR2 YSYEKL. CDR3 in amino acids: CASSQTGPNYEQYF. CDR3 in DNA: TGCGCCAGCAGCCAAACGGGACCCAACTACGAGCAGTACTTC.